Listed below are T cell receptor beta chains from one sample, sequenced in a study of T-cell reconstitution after alpha-beta-depleted transplantation in children. TCRdb reanalysed the PCR reads using MiXCR and keeps one entry per CDR3 protein. The sample holds hundreds of thousands of distinct CDR3 sequences, roughly 15% seen once. The sequencing here drew on PBMCs, taken from the stem cell graft. The source is a human donor who donated a stem cell graft to a child with Fanconi anemia. The CDR3 runs from the conserved cysteine through the conserved F or W. Each record gives: V gene, D gene, J gene, clone size, CDR3 protein, CDR3 DNA. The D gene is left open where the match is weak. For some rows the clone size is stated as once, few or many, or as a class when expanded; others skip it.

>TRBV5-1|TRBD1|TRBJ2-3|.
CASSFLRQGAGDTQYF
TGCGCCAGCAGCTTCCTACGACAGGGGGCAGGTGATACGCAGTATTTT
>TRBV20-1|.|TRBJ2-5|.
CSPMGGPGTQYF
TGCAGCCCAATGGGTGGACCCGGGACCCAGTACTTC
>TRBV12-3/TRBV12-4|TRBD1|TRBJ1-6|few
CASSLSGQGSPLHF
TGTGCCAGCAGCCTCTCCGGACAGGGTTCACCCCTCCACTTT
>TRBV6-2/TRBV6-3|.|TRBJ2-1|.
CASSRLPVYNEQFF
TGTGCCAGCAGTCGACTACCCGTATACAATGAGCAGTTCTTC
>TRBV2|.|TRBJ2-3|.
CASSTPRQGTDTQYF
TGTGCCAGCAGTACCCCCCGACAGGGCACAGATACGCAGTATTTT
>TRBV9|.|TRBJ2-2|.
CASSSAPGGAGELFF
TGTGCCAGCAGCTCAGCCCCGGGTGGGGCCGGGGAGCTGTTTTTT
>TRBV27|TRBD2|TRBJ2-3|few
CASRHRLSRGADTQYF
TGTGCCAGCAGACACCGCCTGAGCCGGGGGGCAGATACGCAGTATTTT
>TRBV29-1|.|TRBJ2-1|.
CSVSSISYNEQFF
TGCAGCGTATCATCCATCTCCTACAATGAGCAGTTCTTC
>TRBV5-1|.|TRBJ2-3|.
CASSLGSVGTDTQYF
TGCGCCAGCAGCTTAGGTAGCGTTGGCACAGATACGCAGTATTTT
>TRBV20-1|.|TRBJ2-2|.
CSARGARSRTGELFF
TGCAGTGCTAGAGGAGCCCGGTCTCGCACCGGGGAGCTGTTTTTT
>TRBV6-1|.|TRBJ2-1|few
CASSERGAGGEQFF
TGTGCCAGCAGTGAACGAGGGGCTGGGGGTGAGCAGTTCTTC
>TRBV7-8|TRBD1|TRBJ2-1|.
CASSLAGGTGGKNEQFF
TGTGCCAGCAGCTTAGCGGGTGGGACAGGGGGGAAAAATGAGCAGTTCTTC
>TRBV7-2|.|TRBJ2-7|few
CASSDEVRDSTSYEQYF
TGTGCCAGCAGCGACGAGGTGCGGGACAGCACCTCATACGAGCAGTACTTC
>TRBV30|.|TRBJ2-7|.
CAWSPGGSYEQYF
TGTGCCTGGAGTCCCGGGGGATCCTACGAGCAGTACTTC
>TRBV5-1|TRBD1|TRBJ1-1|few
CASSPHVRGLAPMNTEAFF
TGCGCCAGCAGCCCCCACGTCAGGGGGCTAGCACCCATGAACACTGAAGCTTTCTTT
>TRBV12-3/TRBV12-4|TRBD1|TRBJ1-1|.
CASSYLLGTGFSSSEAFF
TGTGCCAGCAGTTACCTGCTCGGGACAGGGTTTTCCTCTTCTGAAGCTTTCTTT
>TRBV7-6|.|TRBJ2-1|few
CASSLGRGRYNEQFF
TGTGCCAGCAGCTTAGGCCGTGGCAGATACAATGAGCAGTTCTTC
>TRBV29-1|.|TRBJ2-1|few
CSVANRGGSGDEQFF
TGCAGCGTGGCAAACAGGGGGGGTAGCGGAGATGAGCAGTTCTTC
>TRBV5-1|TRBD1|TRBJ1-5|.
CASSPGTGGQGNQPQHF
TGCGCCAGCAGCCCCGGGACAGGGGGCCAAGGCAATCAGCCCCAGCATTTT
>TRBV9|.|TRBJ1-2|few
CASSPPGISGYTF
TGTGCCAGCAGCCCCCCGGGGATCTCGGGCTACACCTTC
>TRBV28|TRBD2|TRBJ2-3|.
CASSLTSGGAADTQYF
TGTGCCAGCAGTTTGACTAGCGGGGGGGCCGCAGATACGCAGTATTTT
>TRBV29-1|.|TRBJ1-4|few
CSVADSLIEKLFF
TGCAGCGTTGCGGACTCCCTTATTGAAAAACTGTTTTTT
>TRBV18|.|TRBJ2-5|many
CASSHGQETQYF
TGTGCCAGCTCACACGGACAAGAGACCCAGTACTTC
>TRBV3-1|.|TRBJ2-4|.
CASSHLASNIQYF
TGTGCCAGCAGCCATCTGGCATCCAACATTCAGTACTTC
>TRBV28|TRBD2|TRBJ2-1|few
CASSFQRGGQEFF
TGTGCCAGCAGTTTCCAGCGGGGGGGCCAGGAGTTCTTC
>TRBV7-2|.|TRBJ1-3|many
CASSFLDSGNTIYF
TGTGCCAGCAGCTTCCTGGACTCTGGAAACACCATATATTTT
>TRBV12-3/TRBV12-4|.|TRBJ1-1|.
CASSTTDRNTEAFF
TGTGCCAGCAGTACCACTGACAGAAACACTGAAGCTTTCTTT